Presented here are 19 T cell receptor beta chains from one specimen sequenced in a study of graft-versus-host responses after intestinal transplantation. The data were produced by immunoSEQ multiplex PCR, yet TCRdb's version contains in-frame clones alone and is incomplete. The table shows 75,000 to 100,000 clones, with more than 70% occurring only once. This sample comprised PBMCs, obtained 255 days after intestinal transplant. The receptor source for this set is a human patient who received an intestinal transplant, so some T cells may come from the graft donor.

The V and J genes are TRBV6-5 and TRBJ1-5; D uncertain. The germline V gene has CDR1 MNHEY and CDR2 SVGAGI. Between the trimmed V and J ends, which lost 2 bases and 2 bases, there was a span of 4 bases. The CDR3 is 13 amino acids. CDR3: CASSYGGNQPQHF. In DNA form, the CDR3 reads TGTGCCAGCAGTTACGGAGGCAATCAGCCCCAGCATTTT.

In this sample, this clone turned up once. The chain couples TRBV28 to TRBJ2-7; TRBD2 matches at 9 bases. The V gene's germline CDR1 is MDHEN and CDR2 SYDVKM. The CDR3 runs 14 residues. The ends lost 5 bases at V and 2 bases at J; junction bases unmatched: 4. CDR3: CASSRSGSTYEQYF. DNA of the CDR3: TGTGCCAGCAGTCGTAGCGGGAGCACCTACGAGCAGTACTTC.

The chain recombines TRBV10-3 with TRBJ2-5; D remains ambiguous. Germline lookup yields CDR1 ENHRY and CDR2 SYGVKD. The ends were cut back, 2 bases at V and 0 bases at J, with 13 bases in the middle. CDR3 length: 16 amino acids. This CDR3 is CAISEIVSGYQETQYF. The CDR3 DNA is TGTGCCATCAGTGAGATAGTATCAGGCTACCAAGAGACCCAGTACTTC.

This chain uses TRBV6-1 with TRBJ2-7, with TRBD1 matching 7 bases. V lost 6 bases to trimming and J lost 2 bases; unmatched junction nucleotides: 7. This CDR3 spans 14 amino acids. The V gene's germline CDR1 is MNHNS and CDR2 SASEGT. The CDR3 DNA sequence: TGTGCCAGCAGACAGGGGACGCATGCCTACGAGCAGTACTTC. Protein sequence: CASRQGTHAYEQYF.

This clone was observed once. V and J are TRBV27 and TRBJ1-1; D gene unclear. This CDR3 comprises 17 residues. Germline V gene sequence: CDR1 MNHEY, CDR2 SMNVEV (reference sequence). Trimming shortened V by 1 base and J by 1 base, and 16 bases separated the two germline ends. CDR3: CASSLFMQDNRNTEAFF. In nucleotides, the CDR3 is TGTGCCAGCAGTTTATTTATGCAAGACAATCGGAACACTGAAGCTTTCTTT.

The V call is TRBV19, the J call TRBJ1-1; no reliable D call. V was clipped by 7 bases and J by 1 base, with 10 bases between them. The germline gives CDR1 LNHDA, CDR2 SQIVND (reference sequence). This CDR3 is 13 amino acids long. The CDR3 spells CASTIRGNTEAFF. The CDR3 coding sequence is TGTGCCAGTACCATACGGGGGAACACTGAAGCTTTCTTT. The variable domain in full, completed from reference TRBV19 and TRBJ1-1, reads DGGITQSPKYLFRKEGQNVTLSCEQNLNHDAMYWYRQDPGQGLRLIYYSQIVNDFQKGDIAEGYSVSREKKESFPLTVTSAQKNPTAFYLCASTIRGNTEAFFGQGTRLTVV.

This chain connects TRBV7-2 to TRBJ1-1, with TRBD1 identical over 7 bases. The ends lost 6 bases at V and 1 base at J; junction bases unmatched: 8. The CDR3 is made up of 15 amino acids. Looked up from germline, CDR1 is SGHTA and CDR2 is FQGNSA. CDR3 nucleotides: TGTGCCAGCAGATCGGAACAGGGGAGGAACACTGAAGCTTTCTTT. It codes for CASRSEQGRNTEAFF. The full variable domain, completed using reference TRBV7-2 and TRBJ1-1, is GAGVSQSPSNKVTEKGKDVELRCDPISGHTALYWYRQSLGQGLEFLIYFQGNSAPDKSGLPSDRFSAERTGGSVSTLTIQRTQQEDSAVYLCASRSEQGRNTEAFFGQGTRLTVV.

The chain links TRBV28 to TRBJ2-7, with D perhaps being TRBD1 or TRBD2 (5 bases each). CDR1 and CDR2 (germline): MDHEN, SYDVKM. The CDR3 length is 13 residues. V dropped 3 bases and J dropped 7 bases, with 13 bases sitting between them. The CDR3 loop is CASSFYGTGEQYF. The CDR3 bases are TGTGCCAGCAGTTTTTATGGGACGGGAGAGCAGTACTTC. The whole variable domain, remainder taken from reference TRBV28 and TRBJ2-7, is DVKVTQSSRYLVKRTGEKVFLECVQDMDHENMFWYRQDPGLGLRLIYFSYDVKMKEKGDIPEGYSVSREKKERFSLILESASTNQTSMYLCASSFYGTGEQYFGPGTRLTVT.

This chain uses TRBV13 with TRBJ2-1; the match to TRBD2 covers 7 bases. Germline V gene lookup returns CDR1 PRHDT and CDR2 FYEKMQ (reference sequence). With 5 bases clipped from V and 4 bases from J, the junction kept 11 bases outside the gene matches. The length of the CDR3 is 16 residues. CDR3 protein: CASSNRGGSMYNEQFF. DNA for the CDR3: TGTGCCAGCAGCAACCGCGGGGGATCGATGTACAATGAGCAGTTCTTC.

This chain links TRBV20-1 with TRBJ1-2; 8 positions match TRBD1. Germline CDR1 reads DFQATT; CDR2 reads SNEGSKA (reference sequence). This CDR3 has 11 amino acids. The CDR3 nucleotides read TGCAAATACAGGGGGGTAAATGGCTACACCTTC. It encodes CKYRGVNGYTF.

There are a few counts of this clone. This chain uses TRBV7-9 with TRBJ1-2; D remains ambiguous. The CDR3 is made up of 13 amino acids. V was shortened by 1 base and J by 8 bases, with 11 bases between the two germline ends. The germline V gene has CDR1 SEHNR and CDR2 FQNEAQ (reference sequence). The CDR3 here is CASSLDPDGGYTF. The CDR3 nucleotides read TGTGCCAGCAGCTTAGATCCGGATGGGGGCTACACCTTC.

CDR3 DNA: TGTGCCAGTAGTATATGGGGACAGGGGAATCAGCCCCAGCATTTT. Its translation: CASSIWGQGNQPQHF. This chain connects TRBV19 to TRBJ1-5, with 10 bases fitting TRBD1. Looked up from germline, CDR1 is LNHDA and CDR2 is SQIVND (reference sequence). This CDR3 region has 15 residues. J lost 4 bases, V lost 2 bases, and 2 bases had no gene match. The full variable domain, its missing parts supplied by reference TRBV19 and TRBJ1-5, is DGGITQSPKYLFRKEGQNVTLSCEQNLNHDAMYWYRQDPGQGLRLIYYSQIVNDFQKGDIAEGYSVSREKKESFPLTVTSAQKNPTAFYLCASSIWGQGNQPQHFGDGTRLSIL.

This clone was counted only a few times. The gene calls are TRBV28 and TRBJ1-5; D uncertain. The V and J ends lost 7 bases and 0 bases respectively, with 10 bases between them. Germline V gives CDR1 MDHEN, CDR2 SYDVKM. The CDR3 is 14 residues long. For the CDR3, the DNA is TGTGCCAGCACCGTCGGTGTTAGCAATCAGCCCCAGCATTTT. Its protein product is CASTVGVSNQPQHF.

The rearrangement joins TRBV6-1 to TRBJ1-4, with D perhaps TRBD1 (5 bases). In germline, CDR1 is MNHNS, CDR2 SASEGT. The CDR3 covers 13 residues. The V and J ends lost 7 bases and 6 bases respectively, with 12 bases between them. The CDR3 DNA sequence: TGTGCCAGCAATGAGGGGATTCATGAAAAACTGTTTTTT. Translated, it gives CASNEGIHEKLFF.

The chain has TRBV6-1 and TRBJ2-3; D unresolved. This CDR3 is 17 amino acids long. Germline V CDR1 and CDR2: MNHNS, SASEGT. Trimming cost V 0 bases and J 0 bases, with 13 bases left between them. The DNA for the CDR3 is TGTGCCAGCAGTGAAGCCCGGACGGAGACTAGCACAGATACGCAGTATTTT. As protein: CASSEARTETSTDTQYF.

The chain has TRBV28 and TRBJ1-5; D ambiguous. The CDR3 is 12 amino acids. V was cut by 8 bases and J by 2 bases, with 7 bases left in between. Germline V lookup: CDR1 MDHEN, CDR2 SYDVKM. CDR3 nucleotide sequence: TGTGCCAGCCGAACGGGCAATCAGCCCCAGCATTTT. Translating it yields CASRTGNQPQHF.

The chain employs TRBV28 and TRBJ2-5; perhaps TRBD1 as D (6 bases). CDR1 and CDR2 from the germline V gene are MDHEN and SYDVKM. V was trimmed by 2 bases and J by 5 bases, leaving 15 bases between them. The CDR3 is 15 amino acids. As DNA, the CDR3 is TGTGCCAGCAGTTTACCAGCTGACAGGCGGGAGACCCAGTACTTC. Translated: CASSLPADRRETQYF. Complete variable domain (other parts from reference TRBV28 and TRBJ2-5): DVKVTQSSRYLVKRTGEKVFLECVQDMDHENMFWYRQDPGLGLRLIYFSYDVKMKEKGDIPEGYSVSREKKERFSLILESASTNQTSMYLCASSLPADRRETQYFGPGTRLLVL.

The chain has TRBV5-1 and TRBJ2-7; TRBD1 agrees at 12 bases. The CDR3 runs 16 residues. J gave up 4 bases and V 3 bases, and 8 bases lay outside the gene matches. The V gene's germline CDR1 is SGHRS and CDR2 YFSETQ. The CDR3 DNA reads TGCGCCAGCAGCTCGGGACAGGGGGCGAGGGCTTACGAGCAGTACTTC. This translates into CASSSGQGARAYEQYF.

The V and J genes are TRBV27 and TRBJ1-6; 7 positions match TRBD1. V lost 3 bases, J lost 0 bases, and 11 bases stayed unmatched. The CDR3 runs 19 residues. The germline V gene encodes CDR1 MNHEY and CDR2 SMNVEV (reference sequence). Here the CDR3 reads CASSFYRIRGSSYNSPLHF. The CDR3 DNA sequence: TGTGCCAGCAGTTTCTATAGGATCAGGGGGAGCTCCTATAATTCACCCCTCCACTTT.